What follows describes a single T cell receptor (beta chain). Its antigen is currently unknown. Assay used: immunoSEQ multiplex PCR; TCRdb lists only in-frame clones, some missing. The table records 90,000 to 120,000 clones, around 91% of them present only once. This sample was included in a study of T cell responses to AZD1222 COVID-19 vaccine. The germline CDR1 and CDR2 sequences are SGHNT and YYREEE (reference sequence). The CDR3 is 15 residues long. The V gene lost 4 bases and the J gene lost 0 bases, with 13 bases spanning the gap. The study's findings and limits: An increase in Spike-specific TCR breadth and depth was observed after two AZD1222 doses. Nearly half of spike-specific TCRs reportedly go after variant regions that carry no mutations. Dominant CD4 TCR responses targeted spike regions 160-218 and 743-854.

The sequencing here drew on peripheral blood, taken on day 0 of AZD1222 vaccination. This chain links TRBV5-4 with TRBJ2-5, with D possibly TRBD2 on 5 matching bases. The clonotype originates from an adult in good health. The CDR3 here is CASSTRVGHQETQYF. In DNA form, the CDR3 reads TGTGCCAGCAGCACGAGGGTCGGACACCAAGAGACCCAGTACTTC.